This TCR beta chain was found in a study of cytomegalovirus exposure and HLA in healthy donors. The PCR ran on 60 Vbeta and 13 Jbeta primers. Assay: immunoSEQ multiplex PCR; the TCRdb copy retains only in-frame clones and omits some. Altogether 130,000 or so clones are present, roughly 60% being singletons, with the ten largest covering less than 3%. Sequenced sample: PBMCs. The sequence derives from a woman in her thirties or forties in good health and CMV-seronegative.

CDR3 loop: CASSLFAGLYTEAFF. CDR3 in DNA: TGTGCCAGCAGCTTATTTGCAGGGTTATACACTGAAGCTTTCTTT. The rearrangement uses TRBV7-2 and TRBJ1-1; a weak D match, TRBD1 (5 bases). CDR1 and CDR2 (germline): SGHTA, FQGNSA. There are 15 residues in the CDR3. Trimming cost V 2 bases and J 3 bases, with 13 bases left between them.